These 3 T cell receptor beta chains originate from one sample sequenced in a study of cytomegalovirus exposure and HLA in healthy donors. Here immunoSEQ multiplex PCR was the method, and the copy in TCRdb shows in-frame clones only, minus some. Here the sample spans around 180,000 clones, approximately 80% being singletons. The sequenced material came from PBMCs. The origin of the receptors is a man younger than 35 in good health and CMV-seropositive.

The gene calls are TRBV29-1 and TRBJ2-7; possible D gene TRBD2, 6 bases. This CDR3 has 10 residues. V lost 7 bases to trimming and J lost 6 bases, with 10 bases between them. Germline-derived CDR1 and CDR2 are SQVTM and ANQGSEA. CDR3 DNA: TGCAGCGCCGGAGCGGGCGAGCAGTACTTC. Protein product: CSAGAGEQYF.

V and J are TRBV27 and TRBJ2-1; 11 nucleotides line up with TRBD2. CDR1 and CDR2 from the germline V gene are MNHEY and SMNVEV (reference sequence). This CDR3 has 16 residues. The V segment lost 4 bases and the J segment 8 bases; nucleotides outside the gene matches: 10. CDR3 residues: CASSSGLAGDLYEQFF. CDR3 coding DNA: TGTGCCAGCAGTTCAGGACTAGCGGGTGACTTATATGAGCAGTTCTTC.

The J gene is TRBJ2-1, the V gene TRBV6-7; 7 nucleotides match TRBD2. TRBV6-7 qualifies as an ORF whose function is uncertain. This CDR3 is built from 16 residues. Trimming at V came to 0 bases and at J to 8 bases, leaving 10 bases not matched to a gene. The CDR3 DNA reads TGTGCCAGCAGTTACTCCCCGCGGGAGAGGGTCGATGAGCAGTTCTTC. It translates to CASSYSPRERVDEQFF.